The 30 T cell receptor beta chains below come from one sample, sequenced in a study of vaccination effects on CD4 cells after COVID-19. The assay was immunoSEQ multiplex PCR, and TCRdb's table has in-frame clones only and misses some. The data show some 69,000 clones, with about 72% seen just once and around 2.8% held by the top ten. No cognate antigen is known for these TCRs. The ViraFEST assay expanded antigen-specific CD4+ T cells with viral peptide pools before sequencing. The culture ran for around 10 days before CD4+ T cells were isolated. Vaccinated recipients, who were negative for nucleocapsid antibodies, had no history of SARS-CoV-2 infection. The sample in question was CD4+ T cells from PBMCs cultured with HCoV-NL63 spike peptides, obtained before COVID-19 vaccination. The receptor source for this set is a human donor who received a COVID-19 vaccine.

The CDR3 is CATFYLEGQNTIYF. In DNA form, the CDR3 reads TGTGCCACCTTTTACCTGGAGGGGCAAAACACCATATATTTT. The chain employs TRBV6-5 and TRBJ1-3, with D maybe TRBD1 (5 bases). V was shortened by 10 bases and J by 6 bases, with 19 bases between the two germline ends. The CDR3 totals 14 residues. Germline V gene lookup returns CDR1 MNHEY and CDR2 SVGAGI.

CDR3 residues: CASSLILFQTRYNEQFF. DNA of the CDR3: TGTGCCAGCAGCTTAATTCTTTTCCAGACCCGGTACAATGAGCAGTTCTTC. The gene calls are TRBV7-8 and TRBJ2-1; D not certain. The V gene lost 2 bases and the J gene lost 4 bases, with 18 bases spanning the gap. The germline V gene has CDR1 SGHVS and CDR2 FQNEAQ. This CDR3 region has 17 residues. The whole variable domain, remainder taken from reference TRBV7-8 and TRBJ2-1, is GAGVSQSPRYKVAKRGQDVALRCDPISGHVSLFWYQQALGQGPEFLTYFQNEAQLDKSGLPSDRFFAERPEGSVSTLKIQRTQQEDSAVYLCASSLILFQTRYNEQFFGPGTRLTVL.

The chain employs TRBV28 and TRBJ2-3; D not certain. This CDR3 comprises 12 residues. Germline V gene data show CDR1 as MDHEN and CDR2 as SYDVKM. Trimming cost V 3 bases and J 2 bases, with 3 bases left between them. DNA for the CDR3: TGTGCCAGCAGTTTTTTCACAGATACGCAGTATTTT. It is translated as CASSFFTDTQYF.

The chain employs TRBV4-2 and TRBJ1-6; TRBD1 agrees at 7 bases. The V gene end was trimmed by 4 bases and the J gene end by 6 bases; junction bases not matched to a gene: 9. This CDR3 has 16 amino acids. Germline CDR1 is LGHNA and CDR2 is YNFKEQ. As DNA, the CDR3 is TGTGCCAGCAGCCTCTTAGACAGGGATCCTAATTCACCCCTCCACTTT. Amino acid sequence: CASSLLDRDPNSPLHF.

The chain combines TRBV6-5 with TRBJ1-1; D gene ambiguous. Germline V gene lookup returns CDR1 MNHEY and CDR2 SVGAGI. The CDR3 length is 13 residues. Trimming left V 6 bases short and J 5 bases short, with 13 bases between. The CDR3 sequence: CASSTLTGTEAFF. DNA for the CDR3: TGTGCCAGCAGCACGTTAACCGGGACTGAAGCTTTCTTT.

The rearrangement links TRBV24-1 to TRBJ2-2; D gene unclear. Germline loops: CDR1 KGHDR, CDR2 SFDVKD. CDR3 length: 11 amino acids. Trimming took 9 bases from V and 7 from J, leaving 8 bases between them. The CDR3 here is CATARSGELFF. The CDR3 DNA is TGTGCCACCGCCCGGAGCGGGGAGCTGTTTTTT.

In DNA form, the CDR3 reads TGCGCCAGCAGCTTGGTAGGGGGACTAGCGGGGTTTCATGAGCAGTTCTTC. Encoded protein: CASSLVGGLAGFHEQFF. This chain connects TRBV5-1 to TRBJ2-1; TRBD2 matches at 13 bases. CDR1 is SGHRS, CDR2 YFSETQ, per germline. Germline trimming cut 0 bases from V and 8 bases from J; bases unmatched to any gene: 8. This CDR3 has 17 residues.

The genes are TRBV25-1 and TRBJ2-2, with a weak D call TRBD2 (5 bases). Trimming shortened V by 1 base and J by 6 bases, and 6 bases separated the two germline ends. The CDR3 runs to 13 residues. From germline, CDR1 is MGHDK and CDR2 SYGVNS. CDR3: CASSEWGAGELFF. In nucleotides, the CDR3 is TGTGCCAGCAGTGAATGGGGAGCCGGGGAGCTGTTTTTT.

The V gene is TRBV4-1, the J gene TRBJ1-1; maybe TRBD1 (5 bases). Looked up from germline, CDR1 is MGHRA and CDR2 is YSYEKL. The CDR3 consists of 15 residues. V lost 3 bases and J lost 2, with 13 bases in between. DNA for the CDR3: TGCGCCAGCAGCCACCCCTTGGGACCTAACACTGAAGCTTTCTTT. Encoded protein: CASSHPLGPNTEAFF.

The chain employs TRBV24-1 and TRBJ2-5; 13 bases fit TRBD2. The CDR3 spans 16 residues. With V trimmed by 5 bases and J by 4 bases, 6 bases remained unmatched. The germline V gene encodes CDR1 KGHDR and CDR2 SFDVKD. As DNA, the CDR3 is TGTGCCACCAGTGGGGGGACTAGCGGGGTAGGAGAGACCCAGTACTTC. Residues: CATSGGTSGVGETQYF.

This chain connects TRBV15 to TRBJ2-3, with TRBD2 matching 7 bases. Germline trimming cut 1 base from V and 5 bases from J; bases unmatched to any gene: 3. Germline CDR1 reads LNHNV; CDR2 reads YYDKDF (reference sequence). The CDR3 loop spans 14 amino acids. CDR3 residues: CATSRGTRIDTQYF. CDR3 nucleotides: TGTGCCACCAGCAGAGGGACTAGAATAGATACGCAGTATTTT.

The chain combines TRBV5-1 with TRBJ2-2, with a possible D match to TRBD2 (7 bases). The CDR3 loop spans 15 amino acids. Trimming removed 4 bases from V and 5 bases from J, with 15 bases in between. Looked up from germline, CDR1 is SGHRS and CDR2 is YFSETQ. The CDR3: CASSPPRGGTGELFF. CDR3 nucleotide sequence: TGCGCCAGCAGCCCCCCCAGGGGAGGGACCGGGGAGCTGTTTTTT.

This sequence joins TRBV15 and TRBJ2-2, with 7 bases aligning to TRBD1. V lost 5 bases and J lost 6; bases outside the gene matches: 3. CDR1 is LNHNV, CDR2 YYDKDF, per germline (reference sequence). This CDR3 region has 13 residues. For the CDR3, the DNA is TGTGCCACCAGCGCTCAGGGGGCCGGGGAGCTGTTTTTT. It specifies CATSAQGAGELFF.

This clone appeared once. The CDR3 bases are TGCGCCAGCAGCCCTCCGGTCGGGACAACCGTAGAGACCCAGTACTTC. Translation gives CASSPPVGTTVETQYF. The chain has TRBV5-1 and TRBJ2-5, with a tentative D call TRBD1 (6 bases). CDR1 SGHRS and CDR2 YFSETQ come from the germline V gene. Trimming cost V 4 bases and J 4 bases, with 20 bases left between them. The CDR3 has 16 amino acids.

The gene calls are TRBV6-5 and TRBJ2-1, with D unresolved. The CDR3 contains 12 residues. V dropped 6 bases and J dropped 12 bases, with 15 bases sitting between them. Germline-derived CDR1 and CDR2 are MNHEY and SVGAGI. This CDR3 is CASRFVDLTQFF. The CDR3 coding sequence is TGTGCCAGCAGATTCGTTGACCTCACGCAGTTCTTC.

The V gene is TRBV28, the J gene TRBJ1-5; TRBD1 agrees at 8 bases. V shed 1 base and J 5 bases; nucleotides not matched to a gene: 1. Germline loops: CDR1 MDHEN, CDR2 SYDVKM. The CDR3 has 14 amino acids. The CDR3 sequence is CASSLSGGHQPQHF. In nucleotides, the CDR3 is TGTGCCAGCAGTTTATCAGGGGGCCATCAGCCCCAGCATTTT.

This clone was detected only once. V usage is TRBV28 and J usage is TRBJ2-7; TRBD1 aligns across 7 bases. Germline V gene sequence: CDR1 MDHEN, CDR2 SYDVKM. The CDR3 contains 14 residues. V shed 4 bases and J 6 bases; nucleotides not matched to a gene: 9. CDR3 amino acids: CASSSPTGLGEQYV. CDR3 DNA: TGTGCCAGCAGTTCGCCGACAGGGCTTGGCGAGCAGTACGTC.

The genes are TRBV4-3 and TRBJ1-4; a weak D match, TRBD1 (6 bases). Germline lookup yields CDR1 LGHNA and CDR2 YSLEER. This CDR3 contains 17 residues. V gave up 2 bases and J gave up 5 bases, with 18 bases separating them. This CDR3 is CASSQRVETGLNEKLFF. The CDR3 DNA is TGCGCCAGCAGCCAACGAGTCGAAACAGGGTTAAATGAAAAACTGTTTTTT.

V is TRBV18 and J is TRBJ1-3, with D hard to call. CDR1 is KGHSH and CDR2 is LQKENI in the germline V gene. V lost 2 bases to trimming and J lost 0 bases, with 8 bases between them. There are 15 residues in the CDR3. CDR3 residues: CASSPKDGSGNTIYF. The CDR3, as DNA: TGTGCCAGCTCACCAAAGGACGGCTCTGGAAACACCATATATTTT. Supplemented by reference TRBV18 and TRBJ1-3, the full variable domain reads NAGVMQNPRHLVRRRGQEARLRCSPMKGHSHVYWYRQLPEEGLKFMVYLQKENIIDESGMPKERFSAEFPKEGPSILRIQQVVRGDSAAYFCASSPKDGSGNTIYFGEGSWLTVV.

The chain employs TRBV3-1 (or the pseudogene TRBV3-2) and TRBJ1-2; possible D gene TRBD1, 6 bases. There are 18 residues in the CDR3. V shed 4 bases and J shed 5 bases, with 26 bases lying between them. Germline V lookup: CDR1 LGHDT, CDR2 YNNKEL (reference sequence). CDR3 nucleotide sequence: TGTGCCAGCAGCCTCGGTCGGTATGGAGGACAGAAAGGATATGGCTACACCTTC. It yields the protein CASSLGRYGGQKGYGYTF.

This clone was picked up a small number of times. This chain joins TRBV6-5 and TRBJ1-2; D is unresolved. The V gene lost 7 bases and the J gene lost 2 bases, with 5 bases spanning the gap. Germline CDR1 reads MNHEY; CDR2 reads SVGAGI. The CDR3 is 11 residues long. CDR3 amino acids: CASNTNYGYTF. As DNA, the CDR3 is TGTGCCAGCAACACCAACTATGGCTACACCTTC.

CDR3 sequence: CASSTGTGLSNTGELFF. The CDR3 DNA reads TGTGCCAGCAGCACCGGGACAGGGCTTTCGAACACCGGGGAGCTGTTTTTT. The chain links TRBV9 to TRBJ2-2; 9 bases agree with TRBD1. The CDR3 loop spans 17 amino acids. J gave up 0 bases and V 4 bases, and 7 bases lay outside the gene matches. Germline CDR1 reads SGDLS; CDR2 reads YYNGEE.

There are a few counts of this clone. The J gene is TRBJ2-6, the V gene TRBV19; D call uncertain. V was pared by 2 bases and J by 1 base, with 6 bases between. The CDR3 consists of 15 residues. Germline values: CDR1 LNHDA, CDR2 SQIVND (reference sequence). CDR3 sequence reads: CASSIQGSGANVLTF. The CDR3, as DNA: TGTGCCAGTAGTATACAAGGGTCTGGGGCCAACGTCCTGACTTTC.

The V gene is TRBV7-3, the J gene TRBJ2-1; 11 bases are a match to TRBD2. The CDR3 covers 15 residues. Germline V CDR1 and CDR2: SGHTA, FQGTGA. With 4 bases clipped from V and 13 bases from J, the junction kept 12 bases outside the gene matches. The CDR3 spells CASSSRGLAVDSQFF. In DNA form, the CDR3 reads TGTGCCAGCAGCTCCCGGGGACTAGCGGTTGATAGCCAGTTCTTC.

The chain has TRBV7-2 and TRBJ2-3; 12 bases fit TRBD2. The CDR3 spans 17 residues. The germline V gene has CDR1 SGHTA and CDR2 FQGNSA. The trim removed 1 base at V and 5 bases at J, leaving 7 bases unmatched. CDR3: CASSLGASGGAQDTQYF. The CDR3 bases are TGTGCCAGCAGCTTAGGGGCTAGCGGGGGGGCCCAAGATACGCAGTATTTT.

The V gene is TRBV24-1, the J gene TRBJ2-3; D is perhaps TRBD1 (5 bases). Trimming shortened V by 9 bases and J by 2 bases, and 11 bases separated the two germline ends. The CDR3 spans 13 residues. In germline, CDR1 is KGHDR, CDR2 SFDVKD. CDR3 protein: CATGIGATDTQYF. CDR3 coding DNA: TGTGCCACCGGCATTGGGGCCACAGATACGCAGTATTTT.

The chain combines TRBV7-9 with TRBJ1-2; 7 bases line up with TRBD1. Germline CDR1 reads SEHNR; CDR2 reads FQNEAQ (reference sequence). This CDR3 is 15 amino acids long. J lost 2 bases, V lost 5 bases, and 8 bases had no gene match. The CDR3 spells CASSPTGSVNYGYTF. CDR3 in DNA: TGTGCCAGCAGCCCGACAGGGTCGGTAAACTATGGCTACACCTTC.

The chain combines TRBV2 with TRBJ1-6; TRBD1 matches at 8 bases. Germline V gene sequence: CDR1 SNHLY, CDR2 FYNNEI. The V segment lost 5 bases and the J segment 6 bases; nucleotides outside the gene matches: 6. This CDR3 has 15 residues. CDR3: CASSREQGVNSPLHF. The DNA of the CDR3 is TGTGCCAGCAGTCGAGAACAGGGGGTTAATTCACCCCTCCACTTT.

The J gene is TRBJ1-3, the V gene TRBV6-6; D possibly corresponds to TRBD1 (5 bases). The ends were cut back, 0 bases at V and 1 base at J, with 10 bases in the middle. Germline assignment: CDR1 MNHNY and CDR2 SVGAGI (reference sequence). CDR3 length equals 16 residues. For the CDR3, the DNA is TGTGCCAGCAGTTACTCTGGAGGGGTTTCTGGAAACACCATATATTTT. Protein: CASSYSGGVSGNTIYF.

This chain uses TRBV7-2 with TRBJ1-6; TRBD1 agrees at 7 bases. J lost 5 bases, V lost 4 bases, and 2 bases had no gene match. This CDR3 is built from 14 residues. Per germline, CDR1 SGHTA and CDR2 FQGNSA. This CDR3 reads CASSWTGNNSPLHF. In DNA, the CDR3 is TGTGCCAGCAGCTGGACAGGCAATAATTCACCCCTCCACTTT.